This entry lists 29 T cell receptor beta chains sequenced from one sample in a study of cytomegalovirus exposure and HLA in healthy donors. The primer mix had 60 Vbeta and 13 Jbeta primers. Only in-frame clones appear in the TCRdb table, and some are missing; sequencing was by immunoSEQ multiplex PCR. The sample holds 120,000 to 150,000 clones, 77% seen once. The sequencing input was PBMCs. The receptors were gathered from a female donor in good health and CMV-seronegative.

The CDR3 coding sequence is TGTGCCAGCAGTGAAGCGTGGGGGGTTGAAGCTTTCTTT. Translation: CASSEAWGVEAFF. The genes are TRBV2 and TRBJ1-1; tentative D call: TRBD1 (5 bases). The CDR3 contains 13 residues. Trimming took off 0 bases at V and 7 bases at J, with 9 bases between the two ends. Germline values: CDR1 SNHLY, CDR2 FYNNEI.

Note on this clone: Distinct nucleotide sequences in the sample also encode this CDR3. The chain employs TRBV27 and TRBJ2-7; D call uncertain. CDR3 length: 12 residues. The germline V gene encodes CDR1 MNHEY and CDR2 SMNVEV (reference sequence). V was cut by 3 bases and J by 3 bases, with 6 bases left in between. For the CDR3, the DNA is TGTGCCAGCAGTTTGACGGGCTACGAGCAGTACTTC. Translation gives CASSLTGYEQYF.

The V and J genes are TRBV19 and TRBJ1-1; maybe TRBD1 (5 bases). V was shortened by 7 bases and J by 7 bases, with 13 bases between the two germline ends. The germline CDR1 and CDR2 sequences are LNHDA and SQIVND (reference sequence). The CDR3 consists of 12 residues. In nucleotides, the CDR3 is TGTGCCAGTATGATTGGGGGGTTTGAAGCTTTCTTT. Its protein product is CASMIGGFEAFF.

The chain has TRBV5-1 and TRBJ1-5, with TRBD1 as a possible D gene (6 bases). V lost 0 bases and J 2 bases, leaving 12 bases between the germline ends. The CDR3 sequence is 16 residues long. Germline CDR1 is SGHRS and CDR2 is YFSETQ. This chain's CDR3 is CASSLDQAGGNQPQHF. CDR3 coding DNA: TGCGCCAGCAGCTTGGATCAGGCAGGGGGCAATCAGCCCCAGCATTTT.

This chain joins TRBV6-1 and TRBJ1-3, with D possibly TRBD1 on 6 matching bases. This CDR3 has 15 residues. V was shortened by 5 bases and J by 0 bases, with 11 bases between the two germline ends. Germline CDR1 and CDR2: MNHNS and SASEGT. This CDR3 reads CASSPTGSSGNTIYF. The CDR3 DNA is TGTGCCAGCAGTCCCACAGGGAGCTCTGGAAACACCATATATTTT.

This CDR3 is CASSLDLNTEAFF. The CDR3 DNA reads TGTGCCAGCAGCTTAGACTTGAACACTGAAGCTTTCTTT. The V gene is TRBV7-6, the J gene TRBJ1-1; D gene unclear. With 1 base removed from V and 0 bases from J, the gap between germline ends came to 3 bases. CDR1 is SGHVS and CDR2 is FNYEAQ in the germline V gene. The CDR3 length is 13 residues.

The genes are TRBV27 and TRBJ2-7; maybe TRBD1 (6 bases). Germline CDR1 is MNHEY and CDR2 is SMNVEV (reference sequence). V dropped 1 base and J dropped 2 bases, with 9 bases sitting between them. CDR3 size: 14 residues. CDR3 sequence: CASSLLDRPYEQYF. CDR3 DNA: TGTGCCAGCAGTTTATTGGACAGACCCTACGAGCAGTACTTC.

This clone came up a few times. V usage is TRBV6-6 and J usage is TRBJ2-3; D is possibly TRBD2 (6 bases). V was trimmed by 6 bases and J by 8 bases, leaving 15 bases between them. The CDR3 is made up of 13 amino acids. Germline CDR1 reads MNHNY; CDR2 reads SVGAGI (reference sequence). CDR3 loop: CASRPPGDFTQYF. CDR3 DNA sequence: TGTGCCAGCAGACCTCCGGGGGATTTTACGCAGTATTTT.

This rearrangement joins TRBV2 to TRBJ1-3; TRBD1 agrees at 9 bases. From germline, CDR1 is SNHLY and CDR2 FYNNEI. J lost 4 bases, V lost 5 bases, and 3 bases had no gene match. This CDR3 comprises 14 residues. This CDR3 is CASSTGGSGNTIYF. The CDR3 coding sequence is TGTGCCAGCAGTACAGGGGGCTCAGGAAACACCATATATTTT.

This chain connects TRBV7-3 to TRBJ1-1, with D possibly being TRBD1 (5 bases). The CDR3 contains 13 residues. Germline CDR1 and CDR2: SGHTA and FQGTGA. The V and J ends lost 5 bases and 6 bases respectively, with 13 bases between them. The CDR3 DNA follows: TGTGCCAGCAGCCGTCAACAGGAATCTGAAGCTTTCTTT. The encoded protein is CASSRQQESEAFF.

The J gene is TRBJ2-3, the V gene TRBV6-6, with D possibly being TRBD1 (6 bases). This CDR3 is built from 14 residues. Germline V gene sequence: CDR1 MNHNY, CDR2 SVGAGI (reference sequence). Trimming pared 2 bases from V and 4 bases from J, leaving 10 bases between. The DNA for the CDR3 is TGTGCCAGCAGTTACGGGGGCTCGGCAGATACGCAGTATTTT. This translates into CASSYGGSADTQYF.

The genes are TRBV5-6 and TRBJ1-3; perhaps TRBD1 as D (6 bases). Looked up from germline, CDR1 is SGHDT and CDR2 is YYEEEE. V shed 4 bases and J shed 1 base, with 9 bases lying between them. The length of the CDR3 is 14 residues. The CDR3, as DNA: TGTGCCAGCAGCCCTACAGGGTCTGGAAACACCATATATTTT. Translating gives CASSPTGSGNTIYF.

The chain employs TRBV9 and TRBJ2-2; no firm D call. The length of the CDR3 is 16 residues. V lost 0 bases, J lost 0 bases, and 9 bases lay in between. Looked up from germline, CDR1 is SGDLS and CDR2 is YYNGEE. CDR3 coding DNA: TGTGCCAGCAGCGTAGGACACAGTTCGAACACCGGGGAGCTGTTTTTT. It codes for CASSVGHSSNTGELFF.

The chain carries TRBV28 and TRBJ1-1, with D possibly matching TRBD1 (6 bases). The CDR3 consists of 13 residues. Trimming left V 3 bases short and J 3 bases short, with 8 bases between. The germline V gene has CDR1 MDHEN and CDR2 SYDVKM. The CDR3 spells CASSFPGDTEAFF. CDR3 coding DNA: TGTGCCAGCAGTTTTCCAGGGGACACTGAAGCTTTCTTT.

This sequence joins TRBV5-5 and TRBJ2-7; 8 bases line up with TRBD1. Per the germline V gene, CDR1 is SGHKS and CDR2 is YYEKEE (reference sequence). This CDR3 region has 15 residues. Trimming took 0 bases from V and 1 from J; bases not matched to a gene: 3. The CDR3 here is CASSLGQGSSYEQYF. Written as DNA, the CDR3 is TGTGCCAGCAGCTTGGGACAGGGGTCGTCCTACGAGCAGTACTTC.

This chain joins TRBV6-5 and TRBJ1-3; tentative D call: TRBD1 (5 bases). Trimming cost V 6 bases and J 1 base, with 10 bases left between them. This CDR3 contains 14 residues. Per germline, CDR1 MNHEY and CDR2 SVGAGI. This CDR3 is CASSSTVSGNTIYF. CDR3 bases: TGTGCCAGCAGCTCGACAGTTTCTGGAAACACCATATATTTT.

This CDR3 reads CASSPTGGGGEQYF. CDR3 DNA sequence: TGTGCCAGCAGCCCCACCGGGGGGGGAGGCGAGCAGTACTTC. This chain links TRBV6-5 with TRBJ2-7; 8 bases agree with TRBD2. V trimming: 6 bases; J trimming: 6 bases; junction bases outside the gene matches: 10. CDR3 length: 14 residues. From germline, CDR1 is MNHEY and CDR2 SVGAGI.

The CDR3 region has the DNA TGTGCCAGTAGTGCTTCGGGACAGGGGTATGGCTACACCTTC. It yields the protein CASSASGQGYGYTF. This chain links TRBV19 with TRBJ1-2; 10 bases are shared with TRBD1. Germline CDR1 and CDR2: LNHDA and SQIVND (reference sequence). V gave up 5 bases and J gave up 5 bases; unmatched junction bases: 5. The CDR3 has 14 residues.

This chain links TRBV15 with TRBJ2-1; D is uncertain. The CDR3 is 15 amino acids. Deletions cut 6 bases from V and 0 bases from J, with 12 bases between. The germline gives CDR1 LNHNV, CDR2 YYDKDF (reference sequence). Here the CDR3 DNA reads TGTGCCACCAGTCCTGGCCGGAGCTCCTACAATGAGCAGTTCTTC. This encodes CATSPGRSSYNEQFF.

The chain is built from TRBV9 and TRBJ2-5, with 7 bases matching TRBD2. Judging by the DNA end, TRBJ2-7 fits better; the J call may be wrong. The CDR3 consists of 14 residues. Per germline, CDR1 SGDLS and CDR2 YYNGEE. CDR3 amino acids: CASSVGEGTYEQYF. The DNA for the CDR3 is TGTGCCAGCAGCGTAGGGGAGGGGACTTACGAGCAGTACTTC.

This clone was picked up a small number of times. This chain's CDR3 is CAIRGGGALNTEAFF. The CDR3 DNA is TGTGCCATCAGGGGAGGGGGGGCTTTAAACACTGAAGCTTTCTTT. This rearrangement joins TRBV6-5 to TRBJ1-1; maybe TRBD1 (6 bases). Trimming removed 10 bases at V and 2 bases at J, with 20 bases between. The CDR3 totals 15 residues. Per germline, CDR1 MNHEY and CDR2 SVGAGI.

In DNA, the CDR3 is TGTGCCATCCATTCGGACAGCGACAGGGGAGCTTTCTTT. The encoded protein is CAIHSDSDRGAFF. The chain links TRBV10-3 to TRBJ1-1; 8 nucleotides match TRBD1. The CDR3 loop spans 13 amino acids. CDR1 and CDR2 (germline): ENHRY, SYGVKD. After removal of 8 bases from V and 10 bases from J, the junction contained 12 bases not matched to a gene.

The count of this clone is one. The chain uses TRBV5-1 and TRBJ2-2, with 9 bases that match TRBD2. The germline gives CDR1 SGHRS, CDR2 YFSETQ. V lost 4 bases to trimming and J lost 1 base; unmatched junction nucleotides: 5. There are 16 residues in the CDR3. In DNA, the CDR3 is TGCGCCAGCAGCCTAATAGCGGGAGAGAACACCGGGGAGCTGTTTTTT. Its translation is CASSLIAGENTGELFF.

The V and J genes are TRBV5-4 and TRBJ1-6; D remains ambiguous. Germline values: CDR1 SGHNT, CDR2 YYREEE (reference sequence). Trimming cost V 0 bases and J 8 bases, with 9 bases left between them. The CDR3 is made up of 14 amino acids. CDR3 loop: CASSLVQSDSPLHF. Here the CDR3 DNA reads TGTGCCAGCAGCTTGGTACAAAGCGATTCACCCCTCCACTTT.

The chain joins TRBV19 to TRBJ1-1, with 10 bases matching TRBD1. Trimming took 4 bases from V and 1 from J; bases not matched to a gene: 3. In germline, CDR1 is LNHDA, CDR2 SQIVND (reference sequence). CDR3 length: 15 residues. The CDR3 spells CASSTTGGRNTEAFF. In DNA, the CDR3 is TGTGCCAGTAGTACGACAGGGGGCAGGAACACTGAAGCTTTCTTT.

The V gene is TRBV7-6, the J gene TRBJ1-6; maybe TRBD1 (5 bases). The CDR3 spans 15 residues. Germline V gene sequence: CDR1 SGHVS, CDR2 FNYEAQ. Trimming stripped 4 bases from V and 8 bases from J, with 15 bases between. The CDR3 DNA sequence: TGTGCCAGCAGCTCAACGGGACTTCTTGATTCACCCCTCCACTTT. Protein: CASSSTGLLDSPLHF.

To note about this clone: The junction does not match germline at one end; this may be a read error. The CDR3 region is CSSSPEVWSGANVLTF. CDR3 DNA: TGTTCCAGCAGCCCGGAGGTATGGTCCGGGGCCAACGTCCTGACTTTC. This chain joins TRBV7-9 and TRBJ2-6; D is possibly TRBD2 (5 bases). The germline gives CDR1 SEHNR, CDR2 FQNEAQ (reference sequence). The CDR3 consists of 16 residues.

The CDR3 is CASSPAEGLAGGRETQYF. CDR3 coding DNA: TGTGCCAGCAGCCCTGCTGAGGGACTAGCGGGAGGTCGGGAGACCCAGTACTTC. J is TRBJ2-5 and V is TRBV4-2; 15 positions agree with TRBD2. V was pared by 4 bases and J by 5 bases, with 11 bases of the junction left unmatched. Germline CDR1 reads LGHNA; CDR2 reads YNFKEQ. The CDR3 runs to 18 residues.

The V gene is TRBV6-1, the J gene TRBJ2-7, with a tentative D call TRBD2 (5 bases). In germline, CDR1 is MNHNS, CDR2 SASEGT. Between the trimmed V and J ends, which lost 4 bases and 2 bases, there was a span of 15 bases. The length of the CDR3 is 15 residues. As DNA, the CDR3 is TGTGCCAGCAGTGTGAGGGTCCGCGTAGCCTACGAGCAGTACTTC. It yields the protein CASSVRVRVAYEQYF.